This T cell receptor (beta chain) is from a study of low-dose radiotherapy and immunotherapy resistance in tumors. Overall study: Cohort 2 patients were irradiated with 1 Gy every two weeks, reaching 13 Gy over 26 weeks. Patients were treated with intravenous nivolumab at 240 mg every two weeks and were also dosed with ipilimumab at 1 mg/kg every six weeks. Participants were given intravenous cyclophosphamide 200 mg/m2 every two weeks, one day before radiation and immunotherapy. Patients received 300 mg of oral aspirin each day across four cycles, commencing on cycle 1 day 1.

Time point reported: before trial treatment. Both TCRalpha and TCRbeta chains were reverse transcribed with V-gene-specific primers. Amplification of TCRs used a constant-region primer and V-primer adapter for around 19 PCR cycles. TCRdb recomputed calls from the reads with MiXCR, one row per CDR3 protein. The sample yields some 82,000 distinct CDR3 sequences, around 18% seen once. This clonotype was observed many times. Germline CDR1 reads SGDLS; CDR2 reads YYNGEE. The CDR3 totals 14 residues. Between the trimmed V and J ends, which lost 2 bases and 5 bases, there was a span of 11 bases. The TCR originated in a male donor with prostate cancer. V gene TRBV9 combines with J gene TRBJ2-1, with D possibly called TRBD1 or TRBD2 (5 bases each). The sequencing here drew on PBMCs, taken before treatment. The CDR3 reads CASSVGTVDNEQFF. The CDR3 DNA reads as TGTGCCAGCAGCGTGGGGACGGTCGACAATGAGCAGTTCTTC.